This T cell receptor (beta chain) was documented in a study of cytomegalovirus exposure and HLA in healthy donors. Method: immunoSEQ multiplex PCR; TCRdb's copy keeps in-frame clones and lacks some. This table has about 360,000 clones, roughly 90% appearing once. As regards this clone: Its specificity is not known.

Study-level findings and limits: Most TCR sequences were uncommon, yet certain public TCRs appeared in many donors. Overall, around 160 TCR beta chains were annotated as cytomegalovirus-associated.

Germline trimming cut 4 bases from V and 5 bases from J; bases unmatched to any gene: 8. Germline loops: CDR1 SGHRS, CDR2 YFSETQ. The CDR3 has 15 residues. The sequenced material came from PBMCs. The chain recombines TRBV5-1 with TRBJ2-1; TRBD2 matches at 8 bases. This TCR came from a woman aged 18-35 years in good health and CMV-seronegative. The CDR3 reads CASSTTAGGHNEQFF. The DNA for the CDR3 is TGCGCCAGCAGCACCACTGCGGGGGGCCACAATGAGCAGTTCTTC.